This T cell receptor (beta chain) stems from a study of shared clonotypes between healthy human individuals. V was trimmed by 2 bases and J by 3 bases, leaving 14 bases between them. CDR3 length: 16 amino acids. Germline CDR1 is MNHEY and CDR2 is SMNVEV (reference sequence). A word on this clone: Antigen: not known.

Study results and limitations: When compared with the clonotypes that were shared by all four sorted-subset donors, the non-shared clonotypes turned out to have lower generation probabilities.

The genomic DNA of each subset was split evenly across several immunoSEQ plates. Profiling relied on immunoSEQ multiplex PCR, and the TCRdb table lists in-frame clones only, not all of them. The table shows roughly 2,500,000 clones, with roughly 93% occurring only once. Sequenced material: naive CD4+ T cells from PBMCs. Subset here: CD45RA+ positively selected. This chain connects TRBV27 to TRBJ1-5, with D possibly TRBD1 on 6 matching bases. The sequence was obtained from a man between 18 and 35 years old in good health. Some clones in this sample may be carry-over from other donors' samples. CDR3 region: CASSLRGRGFNQPQHF. The CDR3, as DNA: TGTGCCAGCAGTTTAAGGGGTAGGGGGTTCAATCAGCCCCAGCATTTT.